The present T cell receptor (beta chain) was sequenced within a study of cytomegalovirus exposure and HLA in healthy donors (TCRdb year 2017). About the full investigation: An earlier analysis of approximately 640 of the donors reported about 290 Gb of sequence data and 117 million unique TCR beta sequences from 190 million or so T cells. A later analysis re-examined previously published TCR beta repertoires from roughly 650 donors and added high-resolution HLA genotyping to investigate patterns of TCR occurrence. A later genetic analysis took genome-wide SNP genotypes for about three fifths of the roughly 700 donors and used that subset as a discovery cohort. The number of donors typed differed by locus, with roughly 629-640 for A, B, C, DRB1 and DQB1, roughly 520 for DQA1, nearly 610 for DPA1, and 450 to 480 for DPB1. The study aimed to test whether signatures of past pathogen exposure could be identified by cataloging public T cell receptors. An earlier analysis of around 640 of the donors used high-throughput TCR beta sequencing to judge whether each TCR beta V gene segment behaved as functional or pseudogenic. High-throughput TCR immunosequencing, statistical association of individual TCRs with disease status, and machine learning were combined to predict cytomegalovirus infection status. The T cell repertoires of around 670 subjects were profiled by immunosequencing and related to cytomegalovirus serostatus. Among approximately 370 genotyped donors of the cohort, an average of approximately 220,000 unique TCR beta nucleotide sequences was sequenced per donor, of which 15% to 20% were non-productive. All discovery cohort repertoires had been generated on a single sequencing platform. Because of strong linkage in the cohort, four to six DR-DQ haplotypes were treated as single units for association and clustering. The genetic ancestry cluster associated with self-reported Caucasian donors included 81% of the 398 genotyped donors. In the later analysis, no new phenotypic data were used to find candidate immune exposures; instead, reliance was placed on TCR beta sequences and their occurrence across donors. Around 300 gigabases of sequencing data and 70 million to 100 million unique TCR sequences were included in an early release covering about 620 HLA-typed donors. Class I and class II HLA loci were covered by the typing at four-digit resolution. Donor age, sex, ethnicity and CMV serostatus were compiled together with the repertoire data. Along with the approximately 600-subject first cohort, a separate validation cohort of 120 different subjects was used. Broader findings and caveats from the paper: V-gene and J-gene trimming of TCR beta chains was associated with a missense DCLRE1C variant in a later genetic analysis, and the association was replicated in an independent cohort. The cohort was sequenced for TCR beta chains only, and without alpha or paired-chain data the features that could be detected were limited. Immune exposure information for the cohort was limited to CMV serostatus. Several of the top co-occurrence clusters appeared to be linked to parvovirus B19, influenza, CMV and Epstein-Barr virus, according to a later analysis. In a later analysis, TCR association rates were found to vary across HLA loci, with the most associated TCRs seen for DRB1 alleles and the fewest for HLA-C alleles. A later analysis found that most CMV-associated TCR beta chains appeared HLA-restricted, with HLA associations seemingly driven largely by CMV exposure. According to the authors, the approach could potentially be generalized to other disease states and immunological phenotypes. In an earlier analysis of more than 450 of the donors, most TCR beta V segments were observed in productive rearrangements about 87% or about 30% of the time, broadly matching IMGT annotations. Linkage disequilibrium might explain the correlated functional status among segregating V segments, but an unknown experimental factor could not be ruled out. The study listed approximately 150 TCR beta chains as associated with cytomegalovirus. Because HLA typing was missing for some donors at each locus, association tests included only the typed subset. Compared with the roughly 670-donor mean, donors in an Asian-associated ancestry cluster had fewer N-insertions in productive TCRs, according to a later genetic analysis. Presence/absence analyses assumed roughly uniform sequencing depth across donors, an assumption that may not hold. A later analysis found that HLA-associated TCR beta chains were more clonally expanded and had lower generation probabilities than equally common non-associated chains. The earlier analysis of about 600 of the donors excluded seventeen rarely observed V segments, including chromosome 9 orphons, because counts were too low. In vitro tests confirmed that three of the cytomegalovirus-associated TCR beta chains recognize cytomegalovirus antigens. Most TCR sequences were seen in very few donors, while some public TCRs were found in many individuals. The sequencing pipeline was judged likely to have produced a cluster of highly shared sequence variants as a technical artifact. A further reported finding was that TCR beta sequences accurately predicted the HLA-A and HLA-B alleles for most subjects in the first cohort. The classifier was reported to diagnose cytomegalovirus status with high specificity and sensitivity in both the original and validation cohorts. Specific HLA alleles were associated with some 15,000 TCR beta sequences at a false discovery rate of 0.05 in a later analysis. When HLA alleles, especially DR and DQ, strongly co-occurred, attributing TCR associations to individual alleles was difficult. Because the 87-base-pair reads could not distinguish some IMGT-functional V segments, including TRBV6-2 and TRBV6-3, those segments were excluded.

Points on this clone: Its antigen has not been determined. No quality values exist for individual bases; no much larger clone is one base distant.

V is trimmed back by 6 bases and J by 10 bases, and the junction contains 9 bases that no gene match accounts for. CDR1 and CDR2 are drawn from the germline V gene: SGHAT, FQNNGV. Measured from the cysteine to the phenylalanine, the CDR3 is 14 residues long. The read is trimmed to its CDR3 DNA, 42 bases read in frame from base 1. The library was built by means of the immunoSEQ multiplex PCR assay. For the multiplex PCR, a mixture combining 60 forward primers for TCR Vbeta segments and 13 reverse primers for TCR Jbeta segments was used. Amplification of the CDR3 region of rearranged TCR beta genes was performed with a multiplex PCR assay on genomic DNA. On the Illumina HiSeq System, the amplified TCR beta libraries were sequenced as 87-base-pair reads. On the study's bioinformatics: A later analysis tallied 75 million to 85 million unique TCR beta chains across the 640 or so repertoires, and approximately 9.9 million of those chains were shared by two or more donors. Raw reads were error-corrected and collapsed into unique sequences with a nearest-neighbor algorithm that merged closely related sequences to remove PCR and sequencing errors. To assign V, D and J gene segments, CDR3 sequences were aligned to IMGT reference sequences. Each retained sequence needed at least a six-nucleotide match to both a V gene segment and a J gene segment. Rearrangements were classified as productive when the CDR3 lacked stop codons and remained in frame with V and J, and all other rearrangements were classified as non-productive. CDR3 was defined by IMGT convention, running from the second conserved V-encoded cysteine to the conserved J-encoded phenylalanine. The earlier analysis of a few hundred of the donors excluded any sequence lacking an unambiguous match to a single V gene segment. In an earlier analysis of several hundred of the donors, V segments were called functional above 56.7% productive rearrangements and were called segregating when the between-donor standard deviation exceeded 5%. A statistical classification framework was built to diagnose cytomegalovirus status from the catalog of TCR beta chain sequences. In a later analysis, TCR nucleotide sequences were compared against IMGT/GENE-DB human TR gene sequences so that V and J genes could be assigned. In a later analysis, CDR3 sequences and most-parsimonious VDJ recombination scenarios were assigned using the TCRdist pipeline. A later analysis defined each TCR beta chain by its CDR3 amino acid sequence plus V-gene family, and excluded reads lacking a unique V-gene family. In a later analysis, fewer than 650 highly shared, low-generation-probability nucleotide sequences were removed to address suspected cross-contamination and a sequencing artifact. In a later analysis, a clonal expansion index was calculated for each public chain from normalized within-repertoire ranks of inferred template counts. A later analysis computed generation probabilities with a VDJ recombination model fitted to out-of-frame rearrangements, and checked the results against IGoR. In a later analysis, TCR-TCR, TCR-HLA and TCR-CMV co-occurrence was scored with hypergeometric tests, and a repertoire-size bias correction was applied to TCR pairs. False discovery rates were estimated in a later analysis by permuting HLA or CMV assignments 20 times. A later analysis grouped co-occurring TCRs with DBSCAN, adding TCRdist sequence similarity when clustering within HLA-allele-positive subsets. For co-occurrence clustering, repertoires with fewer than 30,000 or more than 120,000 public chains were excluded, along with a handful of repertoires with anomalous nucleotide sharing. TCRdb holds this immuneACCESS table with in-frame rearrangements only. Some clones are missing; in checked studies, unresolved V genes explain under half, and the rest has no known cause. D and trimming come from the DNA, and the V and J calls and clone size come from that table. This sample is represented by around 58,000 clones; 60% to 80% of them were singletons. The ten largest clones take up approximately 4.8% of the sample.

The cohort was made up of 500 to 800 healthy bone marrow donors. At the time of sampling, all cohort members were nominally healthy, though unrecorded immune exposures were likely present. The donor was CMV seropositive and belonged to the group of some 290 seropositive cohort members. Every donor gave a peripheral blood sample, and the peripheral blood mononuclear cells from that sample were used for TCR beta sequencing. The Qiagen DNeasy Blood Extraction Kit was used to extract genomic DNA from the blood cell samples. The sequencing sample was made of PBMCs. Recombination joined TRBV11-2 with TRBJ1-6; a stretch of 7 junction bases matches TRBD1. This receptor was identified in a male donor in good health and CMV-seropositive. The CDR3 sequence is CASRETGVGSPLHF. The sequence in DNA is TGTGCCAGCAGAGAAACAGGGGTTGGGTCACCCCTCCACTTT.